The sequence of this T cell receptor (beta chain) was determined in a study of shared clonotypes between healthy human individuals. General study results and limits: The authors expected sequencing depth to affect clonotype sharing among donors. The diversity represented, both genetic and in exposure history, was limited by few donors.

This clone was picked up many times. Its antigen is unidentified. Assay: immunoSEQ multiplex PCR; the TCRdb copy retains only in-frame clones and omits some. This table holds 75,000 to 100,000 clones, around 47% found once. Germline CDR1 and CDR2: SGHTA and FQGNSA. This CDR3 has 14 residues. The J segment lost 2 bases and the V segment lost 5 bases, leaving 6 bases of the junction unmatched. What was sequenced was PBMCs. The receptor's source is a woman between 40 and 50 years old in good health. Some clones in this sample may be carry-over from other donors' samples. The chain uses TRBV7-2 and TRBJ2-7, with 7 bases aligning to TRBD1. The CDR3 nucleotides are TGTGCCAGCAGCCCTACAGGGGCCGCCTACGAGCAGTACTTC. It codes for CASSPTGAAYEQYF.